These 10 T cell receptor beta chains share one sample of origin, sequenced in a study of cytomegalovirus exposure and HLA in healthy donors. Sequencing used immunoSEQ multiplex PCR; TCRdb keeps in-frame clones, though not all of them. The sample carries more than 95,000 clones, over 85% recorded once. Input material: PBMCs. These TCRs come from a woman aged 18-35 years in good health and CMV-seronegative.

This sequence joins TRBV5-1 and TRBJ1-6; no clear D gene. V lost 1 base and J 16 bases, leaving 15 bases between the germline ends. Germline V gene sequence: CDR1 SGHRS, CDR2 YFSETQ. This CDR3 is built from 13 residues. The CDR3: CASSLQAGRGLHF. The CDR3 region has the DNA TGCGCCAGCAGCTTGCAGGCCGGTAGAGGGCTCCACTTT.

The chain joins TRBV5-1 to TRBJ1-1; the D is unclear. Deletions cut 4 bases from V and 0 bases from J, with 13 bases between. Germline CDR1 reads SGHRS; CDR2 reads YFSETQ. The CDR3 totals 15 residues. This CDR3 is CASSREATMNTEAFF. CDR3 sequence (DNA): TGCGCCAGCAGCAGGGAGGCGACGATGAACACTGAAGCTTTCTTT.

The chain carries TRBV30 and TRBJ2-3; the D is unclear. CDR3 length equals 13 residues. CDR1 is GTSNPN, CDR2 SVGIG, per germline (reference sequence). V was cut by 1 base and J by 0 bases, with 5 bases left in between. CDR3 sequence: CAWSGQSTDTQYF. The CDR3 DNA is TGTGCCTGGAGTGGTCAAAGCACAGATACGCAGTATTTT.

The chain couples TRBV7-9 to TRBJ2-7; D uncertain. The CDR3 runs 12 residues. V gave up 1 base and J gave up 6 bases, with 7 bases separating them. CDR1 is SEHNR, CDR2 FQNEAQ, per germline (reference sequence). As DNA, the CDR3 is TGTGCCAGCAGCTTAGATTCGGGCGAGCAGTACTTC. It encodes CASSLDSGEQYF.

The chain has TRBV15 and TRBJ2-1, with 11 bases identical to TRBD2. The germline CDR1 and CDR2 sequences are LNHNV and YYDKDF (reference sequence). J lost 6 bases, V lost 3 bases, and 4 bases had no gene match. The CDR3 consists of 15 residues. This CDR3 is CATSSLAGGPNEQFF. CDR3 DNA: TGTGCCACCAGCAGCTTAGCGGGAGGGCCCAATGAGCAGTTCTTC.

The V and J genes are TRBV19 and TRBJ1-5; TRBD1 aligns across 7 bases. Germline V lookup: CDR1 LNHDA, CDR2 SQIVND (reference sequence). V shed 4 bases and J 9 bases; nucleotides not matched to a gene: 12. The CDR3 covers 15 residues. Here the CDR3 DNA reads TGTGCCAGTAGTAGTACAGGGGTCTCCAAATTGCCCCAGCATTTT. The encoded protein is CASSSTGVSKLPQHF.

The chain carries TRBV6-6 and TRBJ2-7, with TRBD2 as a possible D gene (6 bases). The V end was cut by 0 bases, the J end by 2 bases, with 11 bases between. This CDR3 has 15 amino acids. Germline CDR1 MNHNY, CDR2 SVGAGI (reference sequence). The CDR3 DNA reads TGTGCCAGCAGTTACTCGATCCCGGGGGCCTACGAGCAGTACTTC. Translated: CASSYSIPGAYEQYF.

This clone was observed a few times. For the CDR3, the DNA is TGTGCCAGCAGTTACTCGACTAGCGGGGGGTACGAGCAGTACTTC. It specifies CASSYSTSGGYEQYF. The chain has TRBV6-5 and TRBJ2-7, with 13 bases fitting TRBD2. CDR1 is MNHEY, CDR2 SVGAGI, per germline. J lost 4 bases, V lost 0 bases, and 0 bases had no gene match. The CDR3 extends over 15 amino acids.

The chain uses TRBV5-1 and TRBJ1-4; 12 bases align to TRBD1. J lost 7 bases, V lost 5 bases, and 3 bases had no gene match. This CDR3 is built from 14 residues. Germline CDR1 is SGHRS and CDR2 is YFSETQ. CDR3 sequence: CASSRDRGPEKLFF. CDR3 coding DNA: TGCGCCAGCAGTCGGGACAGGGGGCCTGAAAAACTGTTTTTT.

This chain links TRBV18 with TRBJ2-5; 9 bases map to TRBD1. Germline V gene data show CDR1 as KGHSH and CDR2 as LQKENI. Trimming removed 3 bases from V and 5 bases from J; junction bases left unmatched: 10. This CDR3 contains 16 residues. CDR3 in amino acids: CASSPLGQGKRETQYF. CDR3 bases: TGTGCCAGCTCACCCCTGGGACAGGGCAAGAGGGAGACCCAGTACTTC.